The 7 T cell receptor beta chains reported below all come from one sample, sequenced in a study of PD-L1 blockade in urothelial cancer. The assay was immunoSEQ multiplex PCR, and TCRdb's table has in-frame clones only and misses some. This sample carries tens of thousands of clones, about four fifths of them seen once, and the ten largest clones take about 8.9%. This specimen consisted of PBMCs, obtained around atezolizumab (anti-PD-L1) treatment. The receptors originated from a man aged 70 or older with urothelial cancer.

The V and J genes are TRBV4-2 and TRBJ2-3, with 9 bases fitting TRBD2. The V gene end was trimmed by 4 bases and the J gene end by 0 bases; junction bases not matched to a gene: 5. The germline gives CDR1 LGHNA, CDR2 YNFKEQ. This CDR3 has 16 residues. The CDR3 coding sequence is TGTGCCAGCAGCCGGACTAGCGCTACTAGCACAGATACGCAGTATTTT. Its translation is CASSRTSATSTDTQYF.

The chain is built from TRBV6-6 and TRBJ1-1; 8 bases map to TRBD1. Germline-derived CDR1 and CDR2 are MNHNY and SVGAGI (reference sequence). The CDR3 length is 13 residues. The V gene end was trimmed by 1 base and the J gene end by 8 bases; junction bases not matched to a gene: 3. CDR3 in amino acids: CASSYFDRGEAFF. DNA of the CDR3: TGTGCCAGCAGTTACTTTGACAGGGGCGAAGCTTTCTTT.

The gene calls are TRBV10-3 and TRBJ1-5; 10 positions agree with TRBD1. The CDR3 runs to 14 residues. The junction had 4 bases not matched to a gene; V was cut back by 4 bases and J by 7 bases. In germline, CDR1 is ENHRY, CDR2 SYGVKD. CDR3 protein: CAISGTGGGQPQHF. The CDR3 DNA follows: TGTGCCATCAGTGGGACAGGGGGAGGGCAGCCCCAGCATTTT.

The chain has TRBV11-1 and TRBJ1-2, with a tentative D call TRBD1 (5 bases). Germline values: CDR1 SGHAT, CDR2 FQDESV (reference sequence). Trimming removed 6 bases at V and 8 bases at J, with 13 bases between. This CDR3 has 12 residues. CDR3 protein: CASRSTGGGYTF. The DNA for the CDR3 is TGTGCCAGCAGATCCACAGGCGGCGGCTACACCTTC.

The chain employs TRBV5-1 and TRBJ2-1; no firm D call. Germline V gives CDR1 SGHRS, CDR2 YFSETQ. This CDR3 has 11 residues. V was pared by 5 bases and J by 8 bases, with 8 bases between. DNA for the CDR3: TGCGCCAGCAGAGCCGCCGATGAGCAGTTCTTC. This sequence encodes CASRAADEQFF.

The chain joins TRBV21-1 to TRBJ1-5. TRBV21-1 is a known pseudogene. This CDR3 is 18 amino acids long. The CDR3 coding sequence is TGTGCCAGCAGCAAACCATCCCAGGACTTGGATAGCAATCAGCCCCAGCATTTT. Translating gives CASSKPSQDLDSNQPQHF.

This chain joins TRBV5-1 and TRBJ2-1; 9 nucleotides align to TRBD1. The germline V gene has CDR1 SGHRS and CDR2 YFSETQ. Trimming at V came to 0 bases and at J to 2 bases, leaving 0 bases not matched to a gene. The CDR3 contains 15 residues. The CDR3 is CASSLGQGAYNEQFF. CDR3 DNA sequence: TGCGCCAGCAGCTTGGGACAGGGGGCCTACAATGAGCAGTTCTTC. The whole variable domain, remainder taken from reference TRBV5-1 and TRBJ2-1, is KAGVTQTPRYLIKTRGQQVTLSCSPISGHRSVSWYQQTPGQGLQFLFEYFSETQRNKGNFPGRFSGRQFSNSRSEMNVSTLELGDSALYLCASSLGQGAYNEQFFGPGTRLTVL.